This entry lists 4 T cell receptor beta chains sequenced from one sample in a study of blood T cell repertoires in COVID-19. Assay: immunoSEQ multiplex PCR; the TCRdb copy retains only in-frame clones and omits some. Found here are around 140,000 clones, 78% of them singletons; the top ten hold roughly 5.6%. Sequencing was carried out using PBMCs or T cells enriched from blood (not recorded which). The receptors come from a woman aged 45-65 years who had recovered from COVID-19.

With regard to this clone: This specimen includes other DNA sequences encoding the same CDR3. The chain joins TRBV5-1 to TRBJ1-1, with TRBD1 identical over 7 bases. This CDR3 has 14 amino acids. Germline V CDR1 and CDR2: SGHRS, YFSETQ. The V segment lost 4 bases and the J segment 1 base; nucleotides outside the gene matches: 4. The CDR3 sequence: CASSPNRGNTEAFF. The CDR3 coding sequence is TGCGCCAGCAGCCCAAACAGGGGGAACACTGAAGCTTTCTTT.

This chain joins TRBV5-8 and TRBJ1-1, with D tentatively TRBD1 (5 bases). The length of the CDR3 is 14 residues. Germline V gives CDR1 SGHTS, CDR2 YDEGEE. Trimming removed 3 bases at V and 1 base at J, with 10 bases between. In nucleotides, the CDR3 is TGTGCCAGCAGCTCCGGGGGACCGAACACTGAAGCTTTCTTT. Protein product: CASSSGGPNTEAFF.

In this sample, this clone turned up once. This sequence joins TRBV2 and TRBJ1-1; D might be TRBD1 (6 bases). The V end lost 8 bases, the J end lost 0 bases, and 10 bases lay between the germline ends. The CDR3 totals 13 residues. Germline lookup yields CDR1 SNHLY and CDR2 FYNNEI. CDR3 nucleotides: TGTGCCAGCCAGACAGGAATGAACACTGAAGCTTTCTTT. The encoded protein is CASQTGMNTEAFF.

The J gene is TRBJ1-2, the V gene TRBV20-1; D not resolved. The CDR3 runs to 11 residues. The germline gives CDR1 DFQATT, CDR2 SNEGSKA (reference sequence). Between the trimmed V and J ends, which lost 6 bases and 8 bases, there was a span of 13 bases. The CDR3 loop is CSADRGGGYTF. CDR3 nucleotides: TGCAGTGCCGACCGGGGAGGCGGCTACACCTTC.